The clone carrying this T cell receptor (beta chain) has more than one count but fewer than ten. Its matching antigen is unknown. Library preparation tagged each individual cDNA molecule with a unique molecular identifier. Via MiXCR, TCRdb re-called the RACE reads, giving one row per CDR3 protein. The sample lists tens of thousands of distinct CDR3 sequences, 8% to 13% occurring once. The CDR3 is 16 amino acids. Germline-derived CDR1 and CDR2 are SGDLS and YYNGEE. V lost 5 bases and J 0 bases, leaving 16 bases between the germline ends. The sample originates from a study of human T cells and chemical hapten exposure. Whole-study context: A 2 cm by 2 cm inner upper arm patch received 2% DPC for sensitization. Scalp application of diphenylcyclopropenone was performed weekly in patients across the entire approximately 23-week study. General observations from the study: Given that the donors had alopecia, their immune response may differ from that seen in healthy people.

Time point of the sample: patch test 2, 6 weeks after DPC sensitization. The treatment is: therapeutic diphenylcyclopropenone sensitization with weekly scalp DPC. The sequence derives from a man aged 35-49 years with alopecia areata. Some clones in this sample may be carry-over from other donors' samples. This chain joins TRBV9 and TRBJ2-3, with D possibly TRBD2 on 6 matching bases. This specimen was whole blood, taken in connection with sensitization to the hapten diphenylcyclopropenone (DPC). The CDR3 region has the DNA TGTGCCAGCAGTGCTCATAGCGGCCCTAGCACAGATACGCAGTATTTT. Its protein product is CASSAHSGPSTDTQYF.